This T cell receptor (beta chain) is from a study of blood T cell repertoires in COVID-19. This CDR3 contains 12 residues. The germline CDR1 and CDR2 sequences are WSHSY and SAAADI. The V gene end was trimmed by 7 bases and the J gene end by 2 bases; junction bases not matched to a gene: 1. This clone was observed once. Authors' data handling: For nucleated cells, counts were estimated from reference gene primer amplification. Only in-frame clones appear in the TCRdb table, and some are missing; sequencing was by immunoSEQ multiplex PCR. From that table come the V and J calls and clone size; the DNA was used to work out D and trimming. The sample includes 60,000 to 75,000 clones, 90% to 95% seen only once; the top ten take roughly 7.3%. Those enrolled in Seattle joined during active infection and were followed longitudinally afterward.

Sequences were obtained from peripheral blood. The chain employs TRBV10-2 and TRBJ1-2; TRBD1 matches 7 bases. This clonotype originated in a man in his forties with COVID-19, enrolled during active disease. The CDR3 loop is CASTTGNYGYTF. The CDR3 DNA is TGCGCCAGCACGACAGGGAACTATGGCTACACCTTC.